These 24 T cell receptor beta chains originate from one sample sequenced in a study of cytomegalovirus exposure and HLA in healthy donors. PCR involved 60 Vbeta and 13 Jbeta primers. Sequencing used immunoSEQ multiplex PCR; TCRdb keeps in-frame clones, though not all of them. The data show over 120,000 clones, 75% to 90% seen once. The sample taken for sequencing was PBMCs. Receptors originate from a woman aged 30 to 39 in good health and CMV-seronegative.

The chain couples TRBV19 to TRBJ2-3, with 9 positions matching TRBD1. The CDR3 is made up of 15 amino acids. V shed 5 bases and J 1 base; nucleotides not matched to a gene: 4. Germline CDR1 and CDR2: LNHDA and SQIVND (reference sequence). CDR3 sequence: CASSFGTGRTDTQYF. DNA for the CDR3: TGTGCCAGTAGTTTCGGGACAGGGCGCACAGATACGCAGTATTTT.

J is TRBJ1-4 and V is TRBV25-1; 7 bases map to TRBD1. The CDR3 is made up of 18 amino acids. J was trimmed by 0 bases and V by 2 bases; bases with no gene match: 9. Looked up from germline, CDR1 is MGHDK and CDR2 is SYGVNS. The CDR3 region has the DNA TGTGCCAGCAGTGAACGACAGGGAGCTGTTACAACTAATGAAAAACTGTTTTTT. It translates to CASSERQGAVTTNEKLFF.

About this clone: Other DNA sequences of this sample code for an identical CDR3. The rearrangement links TRBV5-1 to TRBJ2-3, with D uncertain. With 7 bases removed from V and 1 base from J, the gap between germline ends came to 7 bases. The CDR3 is 12 residues long. CDR1 is SGHRS, CDR2 YFSETQ, per germline. The CDR3 loop is CASSEGTDTQYF. Here the CDR3 DNA reads TGCGCCAGCTCCGAGGGCACAGATACGCAGTATTTT.

V gene TRBV7-2 combines with J gene TRBJ2-1, with a tentative D call TRBD2 (7 bases). Between the trimmed V and J ends, which lost 5 bases and 6 bases, there was a span of 29 bases. This CDR3 is built from 19 residues. Germline V gene sequence: CDR1 SGHTA, CDR2 FQGNSA. CDR3 nucleotides: TGTGCCAGCAGCCCGTACGGCGGATTAAGGGGGGGGCCTTTCAATGAGCAGTTCTTC. This codes for CASSPYGGLRGGPFNEQFF.

The chain uses TRBV6-6 and TRBJ2-3; TRBD2 is a possible D gene (6 bases). The V gene's germline CDR1 is MNHNY and CDR2 SVGAGI (reference sequence). The CDR3 totals 13 residues. Trimming removed 6 bases at V and 6 bases at J, with 13 bases between. CDR3 DNA: TGTGCCAGCAGACCGGGGGTGGGGGATACGCAGTATTTT. Encoded protein: CASRPGVGDTQYF.

This chain links TRBV7-3 with TRBJ2-3, with D perhaps matching TRBD2 (5 bases). The CDR3 is 15 residues long. Trimming left V 1 base short and J 1 base short, with 9 bases between. Looked up from germline, CDR1 is SGHTA and CDR2 is FQGTGA. The CDR3 sequence is CASSLNSGRTDTQYF. The CDR3 DNA reads as TGTGCCAGCAGCTTAAACAGCGGACGCACAGATACGCAGTATTTT.

This chain connects TRBV19 to TRBJ2-2; D might be TRBD2 (6 bases). Germline CDR1 and CDR2: LNHDA and SQIVND (reference sequence). The CDR3 spans 18 residues. V lost 1 base and J 1 base, leaving 16 bases between the germline ends. The CDR3 bases are TGTGCCAGTAGTATAGGTCGTTGGAGGGGCCAGAACACCGGGGAGCTGTTTTTT. As protein: CASSIGRWRGQNTGELFF.

This chain joins TRBV5-1 and TRBJ2-3; D gene unclear. The CDR3 loop spans 14 amino acids. Germline V gene sequence: CDR1 SGHRS, CDR2 YFSETQ. Between the trimmed V and J ends, which lost 0 bases and 4 bases, there was a span of 9 bases. This CDR3 is CASSLGLASDTQYF. DNA for the CDR3: TGCGCCAGCAGCTTGGGACTTGCCTCAGATACGCAGTATTTT.

This chain joins TRBV7-2 and TRBJ1-2, with 10 bases that match TRBD1. The CDR3 length is 16 residues. Trimming removed 5 bases from V and 8 bases from J; junction bases left unmatched: 14. The germline V gene has CDR1 SGHTA and CDR2 FQGNSA. This CDR3 is CASSQQTGGAIGGYTF. DNA of the CDR3: TGTGCCAGCAGCCAACAGACAGGGGGCGCGATAGGCGGCTACACCTTC.

About this clone: The sample carries other DNA sequences with the same CDR3. The chain combines TRBV30 with TRBJ1-1; D gene ambiguous. Trimming stripped 0 bases from V and 1 base from J, with 6 bases between. This CDR3 comprises 13 residues. The V gene's germline CDR1 is GTSNPN and CDR2 SVGIG (reference sequence). Here the CDR3 reads CAWSVVRNTEAFF. The CDR3 bases are TGTGCCTGGAGTGTAGTCAGGAACACTGAAGCTTTCTTT.

The chain joins TRBV6-6 to TRBJ1-1; possibly TRBD1 for D (6 bases). The length of the CDR3 is 13 residues. Germline CDR1 reads MNHNY; CDR2 reads SVGAGI (reference sequence). Trimming stripped 5 bases from V and 3 bases from J, with 10 bases between. CDR3 sequence: CASSPYRDTEAFF. As DNA, the CDR3 is TGTGCCAGCAGTCCATACAGGGACACTGAAGCTTTCTTT.

The chain has TRBV5-4 and TRBJ2-3, with TRBD2 as a possible D gene (5 bases). The CDR3 covers 15 residues. V lost 4 bases, J lost 1 base, and 13 bases lay in between. Germline CDR1 is SGHNT and CDR2 is YYREEE (reference sequence). CDR3 sequence reads: CASSADSTGTDTQYF. The CDR3 nucleotides read TGTGCCAGCAGCGCGGACTCGACGGGCACAGATACGCAGTATTTT.

Points on this clone: A junction end diverges from the germline sequence, so it may reflect a read error. J is TRBJ1-1 and V is TRBV7-9; TRBD1 matches 7 bases. This CDR3 is built from 12 residues. Germline loops: CDR1 SEHNR, CDR2 FQNEAQ (reference sequence). The CDR3 DNA reads TGTTCCAGCACCTCGCCAGGGGGTTTCGCCGCCTTT. It specifies CSSTSPGGFAAF.

The chain has TRBV28 and TRBJ2-7; D perhaps matches TRBD2 (6 bases). Trimming shortened V by 5 bases and J by 3 bases, and 11 bases separated the two germline ends. Germline lookup yields CDR1 MDHEN and CDR2 SYDVKM. This CDR3 spans 13 amino acids. The CDR3: CASSRDSFYEQYF. As DNA, the CDR3 is TGTGCCAGCAGTCGGGACTCCTTCTACGAGCAGTACTTC.

V is TRBV19 and J is TRBJ1-2; weak D call: TRBD1 (6 bases). Germline V gene sequence: CDR1 LNHDA, CDR2 SQIVND (reference sequence). The ends were cut back, 1 base at V and 3 bases at J, with 9 bases in the middle. The CDR3 sequence is 14 residues long. The CDR3, as DNA: TGTGCCAGTAGTATAGCTACAGGGCACTATGGCTACACCTTC. The encoded protein is CASSIATGHYGYTF.

Concerning this clone: The CDR3 carries no conserved terminal phenylalanine or tryptophan, so it likely arises from a read error. V is TRBV28 and J is TRBJ2-7, with D unresolved. V lost 6 bases and J lost 3, with 6 bases in between. The germline V gene encodes CDR1 MDHEN and CDR2 SYDVKM. CDR3 length equals 11 residues. As DNA, the CDR3 is TGTGCCAGCAGCAAGTACTACGAGCAGTACCTC. Translated, it gives CASSKYYEQYL.

CDR3 amino acids: CASSFYNSPLHF. The CDR3 DNA reads as TGTGCCAGCAGCTTCTACAATTCACCCCTCCACTTT. V gene TRBV11-2 combines with J gene TRBJ1-6; D is unclear. The length of the CDR3 is 12 residues. The V end was cut by 3 bases, the J end by 7 bases, with 4 bases between. Per the germline V gene, CDR1 is SGHAT and CDR2 is FQNNGV.

The CDR3 sequence: CASGLGTGGTGELFF. CDR3 DNA: TGTGCTAGTGGTTTGGGGACAGGGGGCACCGGGGAGCTGTTTTTT. The V call is TRBV12-5, the J call TRBJ2-2; 10 positions match TRBD1. V lost 1 base and J lost 4; bases outside the gene matches: 0. This CDR3 spans 15 amino acids. From germline, CDR1 is LGHNT and CDR2 FRNRAP.

This clone has just one count. This chain joins TRBV5-4 and TRBJ2-3; 9 bases match TRBD1. The CDR3 is 18 amino acids. Trimming took 4 bases from V and 7 from J; bases not matched to a gene: 19. CDR1 is SGHNT, CDR2 YYREEE, per germline (reference sequence). The CDR3 DNA reads TGTGCCAGCAGCCAGGGACAGGGCATCTCGGATGCGTTGAATACGCAGTATTTT. It encodes CASSQGQGISDALNTQYF. The whole variable domain, remainder taken from reference TRBV5-4 and TRBJ2-3, is ETGVTQSPTHLIKTRGQQVTLRCSSQSGHNTVSWYQQALGQGPQFIFQYYREEENGRGNFPPRFSGLQFPNYSSELNVNALELDDSALYLCASSQGQGISDALNTQYFGPGTRLTVL.

Turning to this clone: One end of the junction fails to match germline, which may point to a read error. This chain uses TRBV7-9 with TRBJ1-4, with TRBD1 matching over 7 bases. The CDR3 runs 16 residues. The V gene's germline CDR1 is SEHNR and CDR2 FQNEAQ (reference sequence). The CDR3 sequence is CSSSLLGQIDNEKLFF. For the CDR3, the DNA is TGTTCCAGCAGCTTACTGGGACAGATAGATAATGAAAAACTGTTTTTT.

This clone has just a few counts. J is TRBJ1-2 and V is TRBV5-8, with D perhaps matching TRBD1 (5 bases). Germline-derived CDR1 and CDR2 are SGHTS and YDEGEE. The CDR3 is 15 residues long. Deletions cut 2 bases from V and 6 bases from J, with 17 bases between. CDR3 protein: CASSFPGHPGNGYTF. The DNA for the CDR3 is TGTGCCAGCAGCTTTCCAGGACACCCTGGTAATGGCTACACCTTC.

The chain combines TRBV5-1 with TRBJ2-1, with a weak D call TRBD1 (6 bases). Germline V gene lookup returns CDR1 SGHRS and CDR2 YFSETQ. V was clipped by 2 bases and J by 0 bases, with 9 bases between them. The CDR3 runs to 15 residues. The CDR3 spells CASSLQGYSYNEQFF. In DNA, the CDR3 is TGCGCCAGCAGCTTACAGGGCTACTCCTACAATGAGCAGTTCTTC.

V is TRBV11-2 and J is TRBJ2-1, with D unclear. The length of the CDR3 is 13 residues. Germline CDR1 is SGHAT and CDR2 is FQNNGV. Trimming left V 1 base short and J 6 bases short, with 7 bases between. The chain's CDR3 is CASSLGRLNEQFF. The CDR3 DNA sequence: TGTGCCAGCAGCTTAGGTCGTCTCAATGAGCAGTTCTTC.

The rearrangement uses TRBV10-3 and TRBJ1-3, with a weak D call TRBD1 (5 bases). V lost 6 bases and J 2 bases, leaving 14 bases between the germline ends. The CDR3 sequence is 15 residues long. Germline CDR1 ENHRY, CDR2 SYGVKD. The CDR3 is CAIRSSTAAGNTIYF. The CDR3 DNA follows: TGTGCCATCAGGAGTTCGACAGCAGCTGGAAACACCATATATTTT.